The source of this TCR beta chain is a study of blood T cells in healthy people across ages. The CDR3 totals 20 residues. Germline V CDR1 and CDR2: LGHNA, YNFKEQ. After removal of 3 bases from V and 0 bases from J, the junction contained 10 bases not matched to a gene. Regarding this clonotype: Its cognate antigen is unknown.

Study-wide findings and caveats: Reliance upon unsorted PBMCs precluded definitive naive versus antigen-experienced comparison.

Through a sample-barcoded 5' primer and a J-beta primer mix, a second PCR was run for roughly 6 to 12 cycles. TCRdb re-analysed the 5' RACE reads in MiXCR, keeping a single row per CDR3 protein. The table has some 700,000 distinct CDR3 sequences, 40% to 45% seen once. The rearrangement joins TRBV4-2 to TRBJ2-6; the match to TRBD2 covers 11 bases. The clonotype comes from a woman aged 55-69 years in good health. Material: blood. DNA of the CDR3: TGTGCCAGCAGCCAGGCTCCGGGACTAGCGGACTCCTCTGGGGCCAACGTCCTGACTTTC. It specifies CASSQAPGLADSSGANVLTF.